These 14 T cell receptor beta chains were all obtained from the same sample, sequenced in a study of ipilimumab plus nivolumab after autologous stem cell transplantation (dated by TCRdb to 2020 to 2023). The receptor library was made with the immunoSEQ multiplex PCR assay. Sourced from immuneACCESS, this table was stored by TCRdb with only in-frame sequences that have V and J called. A share of the clones is absent; for the studies checked, an unresolved V gene accounts for under half, and the remainder has no known explanation. Present in this sample are some 41,000 clones, about 91% of which were seen just once. The ten largest make up 0.75% to 1% of the sample. The sequenced sample was PBMCs, obtained in a trial of ipilimumab plus nivolumab as post-transplant consolidation. The source is a male donor with multiple myeloma.

This chain links TRBV7-9 with TRBJ2-3; D unclear. The germline V gene has CDR1 SEHNR and CDR2 FQNEAQ (reference sequence). V dropped 3 bases and J dropped 4 bases, with 20 bases sitting between them. The CDR3 loop spans 17 amino acids. The CDR3, as DNA: TGTGCCAGCAGCTTCCAGCTCCGGACCCTCGTGGCAGATACGCAGTATTTT. Residues: CASSFQLRTLVADTQYF.

The rearrangement links TRBV14 to TRBJ2-3; D remains ambiguous. CDR1 SGHDN and CDR2 FVKESK come from the germline V gene. V shed 4 bases and J shed 0 bases, with 17 bases lying between them. The CDR3 has 17 amino acids. CDR3 region: CASSPNAGSASTDTQYF. The CDR3 DNA sequence: TGTGCCAGCAGCCCTAACGCCGGTAGTGCTAGCACAGATACGCAGTATTTT.

V usage is TRBV6-1 and J usage is TRBJ1-1; TRBD1 matches at 7 bases. This CDR3 contains 11 residues. J gave up 8 bases and V 6 bases, and 3 bases lay outside the gene matches. The V gene's germline CDR1 is MNHNS and CDR2 SASEGT. Written as DNA, the CDR3 is TGTGCCAGCAGCAGGACAGGAGAAGCTTTCTTT. Protein sequence: CASSRTGEAFF.

This chain links TRBV5-1 with TRBJ2-2, with D perhaps TRBD1 (6 bases). With 3 bases removed from V and 3 bases from J, the gap between germline ends came to 9 bases. This CDR3 is 14 amino acids long. Germline V gene lookup returns CDR1 SGHRS and CDR2 YFSETQ. In DNA form, the CDR3 reads TGCGCCAGCAGCTCACAGGGATACACCGGGGAGCTGTTTTTT. Its protein is CASSSQGYTGELFF.

This chain connects TRBV15 to TRBJ1-1; 7 nucleotides match TRBD1. The CDR3 loop spans 17 amino acids. Trimming cost V 9 bases and J 5 bases; bases outside gene matches: 21. Germline V gene data show CDR1 as LNHNV and CDR2 as YYDKDF (reference sequence). The CDR3 spells CATTRGWDRGFRTEAFF. As DNA, the CDR3 is TGTGCCACAACCCGGGGGTGGGACAGAGGTTTTAGGACTGAAGCTTTCTTT.

This clone was counted only a few times. This chain connects TRBV28 to TRBJ1-4, with 10 bases identical to TRBD1. Trimming at V came to 2 bases and at J to 6 bases, leaving 3 bases not matched to a gene. CDR3 length: 15 amino acids. Looked up from germline, CDR1 is MDHEN and CDR2 is SYDVKM. In DNA form, the CDR3 reads TGTGCCAGCAGTTTAAGGACAGGGGGTCATGAAAAACTGTTTTTT. Encoded protein: CASSLRTGGHEKLFF.

The chain carries TRBV7-3 and TRBJ1-6; D remains unclear. The CDR3 loop spans 14 amino acids. Germline V lookup: CDR1 SGHTA, CDR2 FQGTGA. V was cut by 1 base and J by 7 bases, with 8 bases left in between. The CDR3 spells CASSLNGRNSPLHF. CDR3 DNA sequence: TGTGCCAGCAGCTTAAATGGTCGAAATTCACCCCTCCACTTT.

The V call is TRBV2, the J call TRBJ2-5, with a weak D call TRBD2 (6 bases). CDR1 and CDR2 from the germline V gene are SNHLY and FYNNEI. The germline V and J ends were trimmed by 6 bases and 5 bases, with 7 bases remaining between them. The CDR3 runs to 11 residues. DNA for the CDR3: TGTGCCAGCAGCCGGGGGGAGACCCAGTACTTC. Residues: CASSRGETQYF.

The V call is TRBV11-2, the J call TRBJ2-1; maybe TRBD2 (6 bases). V was pared by 7 bases and J by 4 bases, with 17 bases between. This CDR3 spans 15 amino acids. From germline, CDR1 is SGHAT and CDR2 FQNNGV. The CDR3 nucleotides read TGTGCCAGCAACCCCGCTAGCGTCTATTACAATGAGCAGTTCTTC. Its protein is CASNPASVYYNEQFF.

V gene TRBV6-1 combines with J gene TRBJ2-5, with 7 bases lining up with TRBD1. Germline V lookup: CDR1 MNHNS, CDR2 SASEGT. V was clipped by 6 bases and J by 4 bases; unmatched bases: 8. The CDR3 spans 14 residues. The CDR3 spells CASSYQGVGETQYF. The DNA for the CDR3 is TGTGCCAGCAGCTACCAGGGGGTGGGAGAGACCCAGTACTTC.

The chain is built from TRBV18 and TRBJ1-6, with D perhaps matching TRBD1 (5 bases). The germline CDR1 and CDR2 sequences are KGHSH and LQKENI. The CDR3 is made up of 16 amino acids. Trimming pared 1 base from V and 9 bases from J, leaving 16 bases between. The DNA for the CDR3 is TGTGCCAGCTCACCACAGGGGTTTATAGAACGTTCACCCCTCCACTTT. Translated, it gives CASSPQGFIERSPLHF. The entire variable domain, with the rest obtained from reference TRBV18 and TRBJ1-6, is as follows: NAGVMQNPRHLVRRRGQEARLRCSPMKGHSHVYWYRQLPEEGLKFMVYLQKENIIDESGMPKERFSAEFPKEGPSILRIQQVVRGDSAAYFCASSPQGFIERSPLHFGNGTRLTVT.

V is TRBV18 and J is TRBJ2-5; weak D call: TRBD1 (6 bases). Trimming shortened V by 2 bases and J by 6 bases, and 16 bases separated the two germline ends. The CDR3 spans 15 residues. Germline V gives CDR1 KGHSH, CDR2 LQKENI. The DNA for the CDR3 is TGTGCCAGCTCACCAGGGACACTAACCTTTCAGACCCAGTACTTC. Residues: CASSPGTLTFQTQYF.

A single count supports this clone. V usage is TRBV11-2 and J usage is TRBJ2-7; 8 bases match TRBD2. The V gene end was trimmed by 1 base and the J gene end by 0 bases; junction bases not matched to a gene: 5. Germline assignment: CDR1 SGHAT and CDR2 FQNNGV. This CDR3 has 16 residues. In nucleotides, the CDR3 is TGTGCCAGCAGCTTAGTCCCGGGGGGGTTCTCCTACGAGCAGTACTTC. It is translated as CASSLVPGGFSYEQYF.

The V gene is TRBV5-1, the J gene TRBJ2-5; 8 nucleotides align to TRBD2. Trimming removed 0 bases from V and 2 bases from J; junction bases left unmatched: 6. The CDR3 is 16 amino acids. The germline V gene has CDR1 SGHRS and CDR2 YFSETQ. CDR3 in DNA: TGCGCCAGCAGCTTGGGAGCGGGGGTTTGGCAAGAGACCCAGTACTTC. Translating gives CASSLGAGVWQETQYF.